Below, 12 T cell receptor beta chains from the same sample are listed, as sequenced in a study of T cell responses to AZD1222 COVID-19 vaccine. This table comes from immunoSEQ multiplex PCR, and its TCRdb copy is limited to in-frame clones, with some not included. Of about 120,000 clones listed, 80% to 90% are singletons. The specimen comprised peripheral blood, sampled on day 0 of AZD1222 vaccination. The source of these receptors is an adult in good health.

The V and J genes are TRBV29-1 and TRBJ2-7, with D tentatively TRBD1 or TRBD2 (5 bases each). The CDR3 has 12 residues. Trimming took 4 bases from V and 6 from J, leaving 13 bases between them. CDR1 and CDR2 from the germline V gene are SQVTM and ANQGSEA. CDR3 protein: CSVGMSGTEQYF. CDR3 bases: TGCAGCGTTGGAATGTCAGGGACCGAGCAGTACTTC.

This rearrangement joins TRBV19 to TRBJ1-2; the match to TRBD1 covers 8 bases. CDR1 and CDR2 from the germline V gene are LNHDA and SQIVND (reference sequence). Germline trimming cut 4 bases from V and 7 bases from J; bases unmatched to any gene: 11. CDR3 length equals 15 residues. CDR3 region: CASSTTEQGEGGYTF. CDR3 bases: TGTGCCAGTAGTACGACCGAACAGGGGGAAGGTGGCTACACCTTC.

V is TRBV14 and J is TRBJ2-4, with D perhaps matching TRBD1 (6 bases). The length of the CDR3 is 14 residues. CDR1 and CDR2 from the germline V gene are SGHDN and FVKESK. V gave up 3 bases and J gave up 8 bases, with 14 bases separating them. As DNA, the CDR3 is TGTGCCAGCAGCCAGGGGGCGTTATGGGACATTCAGTACTTC. This codes for CASSQGALWDIQYF.

The chain has TRBV7-9 and TRBJ2-2, with a tentative D call TRBD1 (5 bases). The length of the CDR3 is 14 residues. Per germline, CDR1 SEHNR and CDR2 FQNEAQ (reference sequence). Trimming cost V 2 bases and J 4 bases, with 8 bases left between them. This CDR3 is CASSLRRATGELFF. CDR3 coding DNA: TGTGCCAGCAGCTTACGCAGGGCCACCGGGGAGCTGTTTTTT.

The gene calls are TRBV6-5 and TRBJ2-6; D call uncertain. Trimming removed 6 bases at V and 0 bases at J, with 9 bases between. Germline assignment: CDR1 MNHEY and CDR2 SVGAGI. There are 15 residues in the CDR3. CDR3 nucleotides: TGTGCCAGCAGGGCTAGGAGCTCTGGGGCCAACGTCCTGACTTTC. As protein: CASRARSSGANVLTF.

V and J are TRBV7-9 and TRBJ1-1; TRBD1 matches 7 bases. Germline V gene data show CDR1 as SEHNR and CDR2 as FQNEAQ (reference sequence). The V gene end was trimmed by 1 base and the J gene end by 4 bases; junction bases not matched to a gene: 6. This CDR3 is 15 amino acids long. Written as DNA, the CDR3 is TGTGCCAGCAGCTTAGTCCAGGGGGTAAGCACTGAAGCTTTCTTT. The encoded protein is CASSLVQGVSTEAFF.

The J gene is TRBJ2-3, the V gene TRBV21-1; the DNA was not used to check the table's D call, TRBD1. TRBV21-1 is listed as a pseudogene. The CDR3 runs 16 residues. The DNA for the CDR3 is TGTGCCAGCAGCACGTCCGGGACAGGAATCACAGATACGCAGTATTTT. It yields the protein CASSTSGTGITDTQYF.

This chain joins TRBV4-1 and TRBJ1-6, with no clear D. Germline V gene sequence: CDR1 MGHRA, CDR2 YSYEKL. The CDR3 sequence is 17 residues long. The V end lost 1 base, the J end lost 0 bases, and 10 bases lay between the germline ends. The CDR3 sequence: CASSQGLASSYNSPLHF. For the CDR3, the DNA is TGCGCCAGCAGCCAAGGCCTGGCTAGCTCCTATAATTCACCCCTCCACTTT.

The J gene is TRBJ2-7, the V gene TRBV5-1; 9 bases align to TRBD1. Trimming cost V 2 bases and J 1 base; bases outside gene matches: 4. The CDR3 runs 15 residues. Germline CDR1 reads SGHRS; CDR2 reads YFSETQ. The CDR3 reads CASSLAGTGSYEQYF. Here the CDR3 DNA reads TGCGCCAGCAGCTTAGCCGGGACAGGGTCCTACGAGCAGTACTTC.

This chain joins TRBV7-8 and TRBJ2-7, with D unresolved. Trimming stripped 6 bases from V and 6 bases from J, with 21 bases between. The CDR3 runs to 15 residues. Per the germline V gene, CDR1 is SGHVS and CDR2 is FQNEAQ. CDR3 nucleotide sequence: TGTGCCAGCAGTTCTTTTCGGGTGGCGGTGGGCGAGCAGTACTTC. Translating gives CASSSFRVAVGEQYF.

The rearrangement joins TRBV30 to TRBJ1-1; 8 nucleotides agree with TRBD1. From germline, CDR1 is GTSNPN and CDR2 SVGIG (reference sequence). V lost 2 bases to trimming and J lost 1 base; unmatched junction nucleotides: 3. CDR3 size: 14 residues. The CDR3 here is CAWSFGTGNTEAFF. The CDR3 coding sequence is TGTGCCTGGAGTTTCGGGACAGGGAACACTGAAGCTTTCTTT.

This chain links TRBV6-5 with TRBJ2-7; 10 nucleotides align to TRBD2. CDR1 and CDR2 (germline): MNHEY, SVGAGI. Trimming at V came to 3 bases and at J to 2 bases, leaving 4 bases not matched to a gene. CDR3 length: 15 residues. CDR3 sequence reads: CASSYERGGPYEQYF. Here the CDR3 DNA reads TGTGCCAGCAGTTATGAGCGGGGGGGCCCCTACGAGCAGTACTTC.